Sequencing of this T cell receptor beta chain was carried out in a study of spatial heterogeneity in lung cancer. Study summary: The count of detected beta-chain sequences consistently exceeded that of alpha-chain sequences. Unique TCR and UMI combinations averaged more than ten appearances each in raw reads.

Time point described: sample taken at primary tumor resection. Whole RNA obtained from tumor, nontumor lung or frozen PBMC underwent sequencing without sorting. This clonotype was detected many times. Each molecule of TCR cDNA was tagged with one unique molecular identifier. TCRdb reprocessed the 5' RACE reads via MiXCR and lists one record per CDR3 protein. The profile covers roughly 48,000 distinct CDR3 sequences, with roughly 5% appearing a single time and around 10% taken by the ten largest. The V end was cut by 4 bases, the J end by 2 bases, with 14 bases between. The CDR3 sequence is 15 residues long. Germline V gene lookup returns CDR1 SNHLY and CDR2 FYNNEI.

V gene TRBV2 combines with J gene TRBJ2-5; tentatively, D is TRBD1 (6 bases). The receptor's source is a male donor with early-stage non-small cell lung cancer. This specimen consisted of PBMCs, obtained at surgery. The CDR3 DNA is TGTGCCAGCAGTGTGACTTGGGACAAACAAGAGACCCAGTACTTC. This gives the protein CASSVTWDKQETQYF. Based on the CDR3 plus reference TRBV2 and TRBJ2-5, the full variable domain is EPEVTQTPSHQVTQMGQEVILRCVPISNHLYFYWYRQILGQKVEFLVSFYNNEISEKSEIFDDQFSVERPDGSNFTLKIRSTKLEDSAMYFCASSVTWDKQETQYFGPGTRLLVL.